This T cell receptor (beta chain) derives from a study of blood T cells in healthy people across ages. Primed by a sample-barcoded 5' primer and a J-beta primer mix, a second PCR proceeded for 7 to 11 cycles. One entry per CDR3 protein, called by TCRdb with MiXCR from the 5' RACE reads. The table includes some 1.5 million distinct CDR3 sequences, around 40% detected once. The clonotype comes from a woman under 30 in good health. What was sequenced was blood.

This CDR3 reads CASSVRESLYEQYF. The CDR3 DNA reads TGTGCCAGCAGCGTAAGGGAGTCCCTATACGAGCAGTACTTC. The gene calls are TRBV9 and TRBJ2-7; maybe TRBD2 (5 bases). Deletions cut 1 base from V and 4 bases from J, with 12 bases between. CDR1 and CDR2 from the germline V gene are SGDLS and YYNGEE. The CDR3 length is 14 residues.